One and the same sample provided the 32 T cell receptor beta chains below, sequenced in a study of shared clonotypes between healthy human individuals. Method: immunoSEQ multiplex PCR; TCRdb's copy keeps in-frame clones and lacks some. Here the sample spans about 230,000 clones, approximately 65% being singletons. Sequencing used memory CD4+ T cells sorted from blood. Regarding subset: CD45RA-negative fraction. Receptors were obtained from a man aged 25 to 40 in good health.

This clone was seen at least ten times. This chain links TRBV7-2 with TRBJ2-3; D not certain. Trimming removed 1 base at V and 2 bases at J, with 13 bases between. The CDR3 loop spans 16 amino acids. Germline CDR1 reads SGHTA; CDR2 reads FQGNSA. The CDR3 protein is CASSLEFGRYTDTQYF. DNA of the CDR3: TGTGCCAGCAGCTTAGAATTCGGACGCTACACAGATACGCAGTATTTT.

The rearrangement links TRBV4-3 to TRBJ2-5; D remains unclear. Germline V gives CDR1 LGHNA, CDR2 YSLEER. The CDR3 extends over 15 amino acids. Deletions cut 0 bases from V and 5 bases from J, with 13 bases between. This chain's CDR3 is CASSQDLSRVETQYF. The CDR3 nucleotides read TGCGCCAGCAGCCAAGATTTGTCTAGAGTGGAGACCCAGTACTTC.

This chain connects TRBV10-3 to TRBJ2-3; TRBD2 aligns across 8 bases. The germline CDR1 and CDR2 sequences are ENHRY and SYGVKD. J gave up 2 bases and V 0 bases, and 7 bases lay outside the gene matches. The CDR3 consists of 17 residues. In DNA, the CDR3 is TGTGCCATCAGTGAGTCGAAGGCGGGAGGCATCACAGATACGCAGTATTTT. Translating it yields CAISESKAGGITDTQYF.

This chain uses TRBV11-2 with TRBJ2-1, with TRBD2 identical over 10 bases. The trim removed 5 bases at V and 4 bases at J, leaving 8 bases unmatched. Germline values: CDR1 SGHAT, CDR2 FQNNGV. The CDR3 sequence is 16 residues long. The CDR3 sequence: CASSPQSSGRYNEQFF. CDR3 in DNA: TGTGCCAGCAGCCCTCAAAGTAGCGGGAGGTACAATGAGCAGTTCTTC. The variable domain in full, with the rest retrieved from reference TRBV11-2 and TRBJ2-1, is EAGVAQSPRYKIIEKRQSVAFWCNPISGHATLYWYQQILGQGPKLLIQFQNNGVVDDSQLPKDRFSAERLKGVDSTLKIQPAKLEDSAVYLCASSPQSSGRYNEQFFGPGTRLTVL.

J is TRBJ2-1 and V is TRBV19; D perhaps matches TRBD1 (6 bases). Trimming took 9 bases from V and 0 from J, leaving 15 bases between them. The germline V gene has CDR1 LNHDA and CDR2 SQIVND (reference sequence). There are 15 residues in the CDR3. The CDR3 protein is CASRSDRSSYNEQFF. Here the CDR3 DNA reads TGTGCCAGCAGATCCGACAGGAGCTCCTACAATGAGCAGTTCTTC.

The chain employs TRBV5-1 and TRBJ2-1; no definite D call. CDR3 size: 16 residues. V was pared by 0 bases and J by 6 bases, with 16 bases between. The germline V gene encodes CDR1 SGHRS and CDR2 YFSETQ. The CDR3 nucleotides are TGCGCCAGCAGCTTGGGACTCATGGATTCGTCCAATGAGCAGTTCTTC. Its protein is CASSLGLMDSSNEQFF.

The rearrangement uses TRBV6-6 and TRBJ1-1; D uncertain. The V end was cut by 8 bases, the J end by 1 base, with 8 bases between. CDR3 size: 12 residues. Germline lookup yields CDR1 MNHNY and CDR2 SVGAGI (reference sequence). The CDR3 nucleotides are TGTGCCAGCCAAGAGGGGAACACTGAAGCTTTCTTT. It specifies CASQEGNTEAFF.

The V gene is TRBV5-6, the J gene TRBJ2-7; tentative D call: TRBD2 (5 bases). Germline V lookup: CDR1 SGHDT, CDR2 YYEEEE. V lost 4 bases and J 0 bases, leaving 5 bases between the germline ends. This CDR3 contains 12 residues. The CDR3 is CASSRGSYEQYF. CDR3 DNA sequence: TGTGCCAGCAGCCGGGGCTCCTACGAGCAGTACTTC. Looking up the rest from reference TRBV5-6 and TRBJ2-7 gives the full variable domain: DAGVTQSPTHLIKTRGQQVTLRCSPKSGHDTVSWYQQALGQGPQFIFQYYEEEERQRGNFPDRFSGHQFPNYSSELNVNALLLGDSALYLCASSRGSYEQYFGPGTRLTVT.

The chain joins TRBV5-6 to TRBJ2-1, with 13 bases identical to TRBD2. This CDR3 region has 16 residues. Germline CDR1 SGHDT, CDR2 YYEEEE. With V trimmed by 3 bases and J by 6 bases, 6 bases remained unmatched. The CDR3 here is CASSSYGLAGANEQFF. Written as DNA, the CDR3 is TGTGCCAGCAGCTCCTATGGACTAGCGGGGGCCAATGAGCAGTTCTTC.

This clone was detected a few times. The CDR3 nucleotides are TGTGCCAGCAGTCGACAGGGGAAAGAGACCCAGTACTTC. It encodes CASSRQGKETQYF. This chain connects TRBV7-9 to TRBJ2-5; TRBD1 agrees at 8 bases. V lost 6 bases to trimming and J lost 3 bases; unmatched junction nucleotides: 3. Germline-derived CDR1 and CDR2 are SEHNR and FQNEAQ (reference sequence). The CDR3 has 13 amino acids.

The chain carries TRBV2 and TRBJ2-1; 8 bases map to TRBD1. Trimming at V came to 6 bases and at J to 7 bases, leaving 14 bases not matched to a gene. The CDR3 sequence is 16 residues long. Germline assignment: CDR1 SNHLY and CDR2 FYNNEI. The CDR3 here is CASSWKMAGGANEQFF. Written as DNA, the CDR3 is TGTGCCAGCAGCTGGAAGATGGCAGGGGGCGCGAATGAGCAGTTCTTC.

The rearrangement uses TRBV6-5 and TRBJ2-3; TRBD1 might be the D (6 bases). Trimming shortened V by 2 bases and J by 0 bases, and 9 bases separated the two germline ends. The CDR3 spans 15 residues. In germline, CDR1 is MNHEY, CDR2 SVGAGI. CDR3 bases: TGTGCCAGCAGTTACGACGGGACAAGCACAGATACGCAGTATTTT. Residues: CASSYDGTSTDTQYF.

The chain joins TRBV18 to TRBJ1-2, with a possible D match to TRBD1 (6 bases). The V gene's germline CDR1 is KGHSH and CDR2 LQKENI. The CDR3 is 14 amino acids. Trimming cost V 3 bases and J 7 bases, with 15 bases left between them. CDR3 coding DNA: TGTGCCAGCTCACCTCTACAGGGAATCGGTGGCTACACCTTC. It translates to CASSPLQGIGGYTF.

The J gene is TRBJ1-1, the V gene TRBV11-2; D is unclear. The germline V and J ends were trimmed by 5 bases and 6 bases, with 13 bases remaining between them. CDR3 length: 13 amino acids. CDR1 SGHAT and CDR2 FQNNGV come from the germline V gene. The CDR3 spells CASSLDGFAEAFF. DNA of the CDR3: TGTGCCAGCAGCCTGGACGGTTTCGCTGAAGCTTTCTTT.

The CDR3 loop is CASSLVIGDTQYF. In nucleotides, the CDR3 is TGCGCCAGCAGCTTGGTGATAGGGGATACGCAGTATTTT. The chain employs TRBV5-1 and TRBJ2-3, with D uncertain. The CDR3 spans 13 residues. Germline values: CDR1 SGHRS, CDR2 YFSETQ. Trimming removed 0 bases from V and 6 bases from J, with 8 bases in between.

There are a few counts of this clone. The chain has TRBV11-2 and TRBJ2-7; 13 bases map to TRBD2. Per germline, CDR1 SGHAT and CDR2 FQNNGV. V lost 5 bases to trimming and J lost 6 bases; unmatched junction nucleotides: 10. This CDR3 comprises 16 residues. This CDR3 reads CASSQEVGTSGTEQYF. The CDR3 region has the DNA TGTGCCAGCAGCCAAGAGGTTGGGACTAGCGGGACCGAGCAGTACTTC.

This clone was seen once. The chain links TRBV7-2 to TRBJ2-5; 11 bases are shared with TRBD2. Germline CDR1 SGHTA, CDR2 FQGNSA. There are 15 residues in the CDR3. V gave up 5 bases and J gave up 4 bases; unmatched junction bases: 6. The CDR3 loop reads CASSTGLAVRETQYF. In DNA form, the CDR3 reads TGTGCCAGCAGCACGGGACTAGCGGTCCGAGAGACCCAGTACTTC.

The chain's CDR3 is CASINTQKNEQFF. The DNA of the CDR3 is TGTGCCAGCATTAATACCCAAAAGAATGAGCAGTTCTTC. The V and J genes are TRBV5-4 and TRBJ2-1; D remains unclear. This CDR3 spans 13 amino acids. V was trimmed by 6 bases and J by 7 bases, leaving 14 bases between them. Germline V gene sequence: CDR1 SGHNT, CDR2 YYREEE (reference sequence).

This clone has only one observation. This sequence joins TRBV25-1 and TRBJ1-4, with TRBD1 matching 8 bases. Germline V gives CDR1 MGHDK, CDR2 SYGVNS. J lost 6 bases, V lost 10 bases, and 13 bases had no gene match. This CDR3 is built from 15 residues. CDR3 DNA: TGTGCCATCGGACAGGGTAGGAGTGGGGATGAAAAACTGTTTTTT. As protein: CAIGQGRSGDEKLFF.

The chain uses TRBV6-5 and TRBJ1-4; unclear D gene. V lost 2 bases, J lost 8 bases, and 18 bases lay in between. This CDR3 is 16 amino acids long. Germline CDR1 is MNHEY and CDR2 is SVGAGI. The CDR3 protein is CASSYDSSTLGEKLFF. The CDR3 DNA is TGTGCCAGCAGTTACGATTCCTCGACACTGGGGGAAAAACTGTTTTTT.

This chain joins TRBV27 and TRBJ2-7; D gene unclear. Germline CDR1 reads MNHEY; CDR2 reads SMNVEV (reference sequence). The V end was cut by 5 bases, the J end by 1 base, with 12 bases between. This CDR3 region has 14 residues. The CDR3 reads CASSPVRPSYEQYF. Here the CDR3 DNA reads TGTGCCAGCAGTCCAGTACGACCTTCCTACGAGCAGTACTTC.

This chain joins TRBV18 and TRBJ1-1; 8 bases are a match to TRBD1. The V and J ends lost 4 bases and 0 bases, in that order; junction bases with no gene match: 1. CDR3 length equals 14 residues. From germline, CDR1 is KGHSH and CDR2 LQKENI. This CDR3 reads CASSRDRMNTEAFF. The DNA for the CDR3 is TGTGCCAGCTCACGGGACAGGATGAACACTGAAGCTTTCTTT.

V is TRBV19 and J is TRBJ1-1; 10 bases line up with TRBD1. Per the germline V gene, CDR1 is LNHDA and CDR2 is SQIVND (reference sequence). The ends lost 4 bases at V and 6 bases at J; junction bases unmatched: 8. This CDR3 has 15 residues. The chain's CDR3 is CASSTSTGGSAEAFF. For the CDR3, the DNA is TGTGCCAGTAGTACCTCGACAGGGGGCTCGGCTGAAGCTTTCTTT.

The genes are TRBV2 and TRBJ2-3, with a possible D match to TRBD2 (6 bases). The CDR3 extends over 13 amino acids. Germline lookup yields CDR1 SNHLY and CDR2 FYNNEI. Trimming cost V 5 bases and J 3 bases, with 9 bases left between them. The CDR3 DNA reads as TGTGCCAGCAGTTCGACTAGTACAGATACGCAGTATTTT. Translation: CASSSTSTDTQYF.

This clone has only a few counts. The J gene is TRBJ2-1, the V gene TRBV5-1; perhaps TRBD2 as D (5 bases). The CDR3 is 13 residues long. The germline V gene encodes CDR1 SGHRS and CDR2 YFSETQ. Deletions cut 1 base from V and 6 bases from J, with 8 bases between. The CDR3 region is CASSLLEGNEQFF. The CDR3 region has the DNA TGCGCCAGCAGCTTGTTAGAGGGCAATGAGCAGTTCTTC.

This clone was observed many times. J is TRBJ2-7 and V is TRBV4-3; 9 nucleotides align to TRBD2. Per the germline V gene, CDR1 is LGHNA and CDR2 is YSLEER. V lost 2 bases to trimming and J lost 4 bases; unmatched junction nucleotides: 6. The CDR3 has 15 amino acids. The CDR3 reads CASSQSSAGGYEQYF. CDR3 DNA sequence: TGCGCCAGCAGCCAATCATCAGCGGGAGGATACGAGCAGTACTTC.

The CDR3 nucleotides are TGTGCCAGCAGTTCCCAGGGATTGAGGGGCTACACCTTC. The encoded protein is CASSSQGLRGYTF. The rearrangement joins TRBV28 to TRBJ1-2; the D gene is possibly TRBD1 (5 bases). V lost 4 bases and J lost 8, with 14 bases in between. CDR3 length: 13 amino acids. The germline V gene has CDR1 MDHEN and CDR2 SYDVKM.

The chain joins TRBV7-9 to TRBJ2-7, with 9 positions matching TRBD2. CDR1 SEHNR and CDR2 FQNEAQ come from the germline V gene (reference sequence). CDR3 length equals 13 residues. V lost 11 bases and J lost 4; bases outside the gene matches: 9. The DNA of the CDR3 is TGTGCCTACGAGTTAAGCGGGAGGTACGAGCAGTACTTC. Translated, it gives CAYELSGRYEQYF.

This clone was observed a handful of times. The V and J genes are TRBV7-2 and TRBJ2-1; 8 nucleotides match TRBD2. The trim removed 1 base at V and 6 bases at J, leaving 2 bases unmatched. Germline-derived CDR1 and CDR2 are SGHTA and FQGNSA. The CDR3 is made up of 14 amino acids. The CDR3 loop is CASSLVAGINEQFF. The CDR3, as DNA: TGTGCCAGCAGCTTAGTAGCGGGGATCAATGAGCAGTTCTTC.

This rearrangement joins TRBV6-1 to TRBJ1-1; no reliable D call. Trimming stripped 5 bases from V and 0 bases from J, with 13 bases between. Per germline, CDR1 MNHNS and CDR2 SASEGT. This CDR3 contains 15 residues. CDR3 nucleotide sequence: TGTGCCAGCAGTCCTTTTGGAGGGATGAACACTGAAGCTTTCTTT. Translation gives CASSPFGGMNTEAFF.

This clone was found once. The chain is built from TRBV5-1 and TRBJ1-4; 9 bases agree with TRBD1. With V trimmed by 4 bases and J by 4 bases, 8 bases remained unmatched. Germline V gene data show CDR1 as SGHRS and CDR2 as YFSETQ. The CDR3 extends over 16 amino acids. CDR3 DNA: TGCGCCAGCAGCCTGAAGGGGACAGGGAGTAATGAAAAACTGTTTTTT. Translation: CASSLKGTGSNEKLFF.

This clone was seen only once. This rearrangement joins TRBV27 to TRBJ2-7; D is unresolved. Germline loops: CDR1 MNHEY, CDR2 SMNVEV (reference sequence). Trimming removed 2 bases from V and 0 bases from J, with 11 bases in between. The CDR3 has 15 amino acids. For the CDR3, the DNA is TGTGCCAGCAGTTTAACGTCCTTTAGCTCCTACGAGCAGTACTTC. Protein: CASSLTSFSSYEQYF.